These 17 T cell receptor beta chains originate from one sample sequenced in a study of human T cells and chemical hapten exposure. Time point specified: patch test 3, about 24 weeks after DPC sensitization. Documented treatment: therapeutic diphenylcyclopropenone sensitization with weekly scalp DPC. TCRdb re-analysed the RACE reads in MiXCR, keeping a single row per CDR3 protein. Altogether about 160,000 distinct CDR3 sequences are present, around a quarter being singletons, with the ten largest covering about 2%. The source was whole blood, collected in connection with sensitization to the hapten diphenylcyclopropenone (DPC). All receptors come from a woman between 18 and 30 years old with alopecia areata. Some clones in this sample may be carry-over from other donors' samples.

In its sample, this clonotype was seen a few times. The CDR3 here is CASSPNPSGGSEQYF. CDR3 DNA sequence: TGTGCCAGCAGCCCCAACCCTAGCGGGGGAAGCGAGCAGTACTTC. The rearrangement links TRBV6-5 to TRBJ2-7; 10 positions agree with TRBD2. Germline V gives CDR1 MNHEY, CDR2 SVGAGI. Unmatched junction bases numbered 11, after V lost 6 bases and J lost 6 bases. The CDR3 has 15 residues.

The chain has TRBV6-6 and TRBJ1-3; 10 nucleotides align to TRBD1. Germline V lookup: CDR1 MNHNY, CDR2 SVGAGI (reference sequence). The CDR3 totals 16 residues. V was pared by 7 bases and J by 5 bases, with 11 bases of the junction left unmatched. CDR3 sequence reads: CASTDVGTGARNTIYF. As DNA, the CDR3 is TGTGCCAGCACCGACGTAGGGACAGGGGCTAGAAACACCATATATTTT.

The chain joins TRBV7-9 to TRBJ2-4; 8 nucleotides match TRBD1. Trimming took 6 bases from V and 8 from J; bases not matched to a gene: 12. The CDR3 loop spans 15 amino acids. CDR1 and CDR2 from the germline V gene are SEHNR and FQNEAQ (reference sequence). CDR3 nucleotides: TGTGCCAGCAGTTTCTCGGACAGGGAGTGGGACATTCAGTACTTC. Protein product: CASSFSDREWDIQYF.

This clonotype turned up a few times. The rearrangement uses TRBV5-1 and TRBJ1-6; the D is unclear. The CDR3 length is 16 residues. CDR1 is SGHRS and CDR2 is YFSETQ in the germline V gene. Trimming removed 2 bases from V and 0 bases from J, with 9 bases in between. CDR3 region: CASSLRESSYNSPLHF. For the CDR3, the DNA is TGCGCCAGCAGCTTAAGGGAGAGCTCCTATAATTCACCCCTCCACTTT.

This clonotype was seen a few times. The chain uses TRBV29-1 and TRBJ1-1; maybe TRBD1 (5 bases). Germline-derived CDR1 and CDR2 are SQVTM and ANQGSEA. Deletions cut 2 bases from V and 0 bases from J, with 10 bases between. The CDR3 length is 14 residues. The chain's CDR3 is CSVERGPMNTEAFF. As DNA, the CDR3 is TGCAGCGTTGAACGGGGCCCCATGAACACTGAAGCTTTCTTT.

This clonotype was detected only a few times. This sequence joins TRBV4-1 and TRBJ2-2; D gene unclear. The CDR3 has 12 amino acids. Germline V lookup: CDR1 MGHRA, CDR2 YSYEKL. V lost 4 bases, J lost 6 bases, and 6 bases lay in between. The DNA for the CDR3 is TGCGCCAGCAGCCCCGAACCCGGGGAGCTGTTTTTT. It specifies CASSPEPGELFF.

The chain is built from TRBV4-1 and TRBJ2-1; a possible D gene is TRBD2 (6 bases). The ends were cut back, 1 base at V and 5 bases at J, with 12 bases in the middle. The CDR3 consists of 15 residues. Per the germline V gene, CDR1 is MGHRA and CDR2 is YSYEKL. For the CDR3, the DNA is TGCGCCAGCAGCCAAGTTGCGGCTAGCGACAATGAGCAGTTCTTC. This codes for CASSQVAASDNEQFF.

This chain joins TRBV6-1 and TRBJ1-3; D not certain. The CDR3 totals 14 residues. The V gene lost 5 bases and the J gene lost 3 bases, with 11 bases spanning the gap. Germline V gives CDR1 MNHNS, CDR2 SASEGT. DNA for the CDR3: TGTGCCAGCAGTATAGGAGACATTGGAAACACCATATATTTT. Its translation is CASSIGDIGNTIYF.

This clonotype was observed a few times. The gene calls are TRBV4-1 and TRBJ2-1; 10 nucleotides line up with TRBD2. Germline V gives CDR1 MGHRA, CDR2 YSYEKL. The trim removed 0 bases at V and 10 bases at J, leaving 12 bases unmatched. The CDR3 sequence is 17 residues long. The CDR3 nucleotides read TGCGCCAGCAGCCAAGAAATCACTAGCGGGGCCGCCAGGGAGCAGTTCTTC. Protein sequence: CASSQEITSGAAREQFF.

The chain carries TRBV10-3 and TRBJ2-3; a possible D gene is TRBD2 (5 bases). With 6 bases removed from V and 3 bases from J, the gap between germline ends came to 7 bases. The length of the CDR3 is 12 residues. The germline CDR1 and CDR2 sequences are ENHRY and SYGVKD. As DNA, the CDR3 is TGTGCCATCAGGGGCGGGACAGATACGCAGTATTTT. As protein: CAIRGGTDTQYF.

This clonotype has just a few counts. The chain is built from TRBV20-1 and TRBJ2-1; no definite D call. The germline V gene encodes CDR1 DFQATT and CDR2 SNEGSKA (reference sequence). The CDR3 is 10 residues long. V lost 5 bases and J 4 bases, leaving 3 bases between the germline ends. The CDR3 region has the DNA TGCAGTGCTTCTTACAATGAGCAGTTCTTC. It codes for CSASYNEQFF.

The CDR3 DNA follows: TGTGCCAGCAGCCAAGCAGAGCGGGAGGGAGCTACGCAGTATTTT. It yields the protein CASSQAEREGATQYF. This chain uses TRBV4-2 with TRBJ2-3, with 10 bases fitting TRBD2. The V gene's germline CDR1 is LGHNA and CDR2 YNFKEQ. Losses at the gene ends were 1 base for V and 8 bases for J; bases not matched to a gene: 6. This CDR3 is built from 15 residues.

This clonotype was seen more than once but under ten times. This chain uses TRBV4-3 with TRBJ2-7; D possibly corresponds to TRBD2 (6 bases). This CDR3 contains 14 residues. Germline V lookup: CDR1 LGHNA, CDR2 YSLEER. The ends were cut back, 1 base at V and 2 bases at J, with 9 bases in the middle. This CDR3 is CASSQVPGAYEQYF. The CDR3 DNA reads TGCGCCAGCAGCCAAGTCCCGGGGGCCTACGAGCAGTACTTC.

CDR3 in DNA: TGTGCCAGCAGCCAAGACAGGTGGGCTGGGATTGAAGCTTTCTTT. Translation gives CASSQDRWAGIEAFF. The chain uses TRBV4-2 and TRBJ1-1; D ambiguous. V was clipped by 0 bases and J by 7 bases, with 15 bases between them. CDR3 length: 15 amino acids. CDR1 and CDR2 from the germline V gene are LGHNA and YNFKEQ.

This sequence joins TRBV18 and TRBJ2-1; 8 nucleotides agree with TRBD1. This CDR3 is built from 16 residues. Germline V CDR1 and CDR2: KGHSH, LQKENI. V gave up 3 bases and J gave up 0 bases; unmatched junction bases: 4. The CDR3, as DNA: TGTGCCAGCTCACCCTACAGGGGGAGCTCCTACAATGAGCAGTTCTTC. As protein: CASSPYRGSSYNEQFF.

This clonotype was counted only a few times. The chain combines TRBV29-1 with TRBJ2-7; D could derive from TRBD1 or TRBD2 (6 bases each). V gave up 7 bases and J gave up 2 bases, with 18 bases separating them. The CDR3 loop spans 14 amino acids. Germline V gene data show CDR1 as SQVTM and CDR2 as ANQGSEA. CDR3 residues: CSALSRGGTYEQYF. For the CDR3, the DNA is TGCAGCGCCTTGTCCAGGGGAGGAACCTACGAGCAGTACTTC.

This clonotype was picked up a small number of times. J is TRBJ2-1 and V is TRBV12-3 or TRBV12-4; 10 nucleotides align to TRBD2. The CDR3 has 16 residues. The V and J ends lost 5 bases and 7 bases, in that order; junction bases with no gene match: 11. The CDR3 is CASSQTLAGAKNEQFF. Here the CDR3 DNA reads TGTGCCAGCAGTCAAACCCTAGCGGGAGCAAAAAATGAGCAGTTCTTC.